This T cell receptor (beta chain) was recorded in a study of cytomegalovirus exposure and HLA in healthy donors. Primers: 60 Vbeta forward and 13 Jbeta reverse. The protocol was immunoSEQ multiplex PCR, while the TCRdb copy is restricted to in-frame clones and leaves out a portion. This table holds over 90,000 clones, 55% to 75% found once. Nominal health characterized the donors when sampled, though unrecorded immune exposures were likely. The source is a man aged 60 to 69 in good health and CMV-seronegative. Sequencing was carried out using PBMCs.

The CDR3 DNA is TGTGCCAGCAGTTTATGGGGGACAGCGAACACTGAAGCTTTCTTT. It codes for CASSLWGTANTEAFF. The V gene is TRBV28, the J gene TRBJ1-1; 7 nucleotides align to TRBD1. This CDR3 region has 15 residues. The V gene end was trimmed by 0 bases and the J gene end by 1 base; junction bases not matched to a gene: 2. Germline loops: CDR1 MDHEN, CDR2 SYDVKM.